This TCR beta chain came from a study of identical twins. TCRdb itself ran the 5' RACE reads through MiXCR, one entry per CDR3 protein. This table holds 400,000 to 550,000 distinct CDR3 sequences, 20% to 25% found once. This clonotype was seen only a few times. V was trimmed by 3 bases and J by 4 bases, leaving 11 bases between them. Germline V gene sequence: CDR1 SGHRS, CDR2 YFSETQ. The CDR3 spans 14 residues. This sample also belongs to another study, concerning T cells expressing NK-cell markers. From that study: In a handful of donors, dominant CD3+CD56+NKG2C+ clones formed roughly 1.0-7.5% of CD8+ cells.

The chain has TRBV5-1 and TRBJ2-1, with D perhaps TRBD2 (5 bases). The source is a woman aged 18 to 35 in good health. What was sequenced was CD4+ T cells sorted from blood. CDR3 in amino acids: CASSSGSGYNEQFF. As DNA, the CDR3 is TGCGCCAGCAGCTCGGGGTCCGGGTACAATGAGCAGTTCTTC. Supplemented by reference TRBV5-1 and TRBJ2-1, the full variable domain reads KAGVTQTPRYLIKTRGQQVTLSCSPISGHRSVSWYQQTPGQGLQFLFEYFSETQRNKGNFPGRFSGRQFSNSRSEMNVSTLELGDSALYLCASSSGSGYNEQFFGPGTRLTVL.